This paragraph reports one T cell receptor (beta chain). This record comes from a study of blood T cell repertoires in COVID-19. About the research overall: Sources were T cells, B-cell-depleted T cells, or PBMCs; the material itself was cDNA or gDNA.

Study processing details: The authors estimated nucleated cell counts from reference gene primer amplification. Assay: immunoSEQ multiplex PCR; the TCRdb copy retains only in-frame clones and omits some. D and trimming come from the DNA, and the V and J calls and clone size come from that table. The table lists 250,000 to 400,000 clones, 88% of them singletons. Per the germline V gene, CDR1 is SEHNR and CDR2 is FQNEAQ (reference sequence). The CDR3 sequence is 14 residues long. V lost 4 bases and J 8 bases, leaving 17 bases between the germline ends. The chain combines TRBV7-9 with TRBJ1-2; TRBD1 might be the D (6 bases). Source material: peripheral blood. The TCR originated in a woman aged 30 to 39 with COVID-19, enrolled during active disease. CDR3 amino acids: CASSSRTAVSGYTF. The CDR3 nucleotides are TGTGCCAGCAGCTCCCGGACAGCGGTGTCCGGCTACACCTTC.